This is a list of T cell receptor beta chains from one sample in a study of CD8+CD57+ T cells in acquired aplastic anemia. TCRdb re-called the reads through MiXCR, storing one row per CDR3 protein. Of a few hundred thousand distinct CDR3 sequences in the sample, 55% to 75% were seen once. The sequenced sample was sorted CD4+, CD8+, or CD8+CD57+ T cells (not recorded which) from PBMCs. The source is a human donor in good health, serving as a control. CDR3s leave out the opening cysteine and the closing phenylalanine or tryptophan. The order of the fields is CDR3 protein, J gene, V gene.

cdr3_aa: ASSVPGGEAF; j_call: TRBJ1-1; v_call: TRBV9
cdr3_aa: ASSWAGKVGNQPQH; j_call: TRBJ1-5; v_call: TRBV7-2
cdr3_aa: ASSLGADGYN; j_call: TRBJ1-2; v_call: TRBV7-6
cdr3_aa: ASSMTGDGEAF; j_call: TRBJ1-1; v_call: TRBV6-2/TRBV6-3
cdr3_aa: ASSFHVTEAAEQY; j_call: TRBJ2-7; v_call: TRBV5-1
cdr3_aa: SATGVHSPTEAF; j_call: TRBJ1-1; v_call: TRBV20-1
cdr3_aa: ASSVFGDGGAEAF; j_call: TRBJ1-1; v_call: TRBV5-4
cdr3_aa: AISESTSSTGELF; j_call: TRBJ2-2; v_call: TRBV10-3
cdr3_aa: ASSFRNSPLHGGT; j_call: TRBJ1-2; v_call: TRBV7-2
cdr3_aa: ASRQSSSIEQY; j_call: TRBJ2-7; v_call: TRBV2
cdr3_aa: TSSLDLKEDEQF; j_call: TRBJ2-1; v_call: TRBV9
cdr3_aa: DSSVYLCSVSGLAGGTDTQY; j_call: TRBJ2-3; v_call: TRBV12-3/TRBV12-4
cdr3_aa: ASSPTGIGYGYTF; j_call: TRBJ2-1; v_call: TRBV7-2
cdr3_aa: SAREFGGTPPLH; j_call: TRBJ1-6; v_call: TRBV20-1
cdr3_aa: ATSGRDRFTDTQY; j_call: TRBJ2-3; v_call: TRBV10-3
cdr3_aa: SVSQGTKVEKLF; j_call: TRBJ1-4; v_call: TRBV20-1
cdr3_aa: ASSGERGSYEQY; j_call: TRBJ2-7; v_call: TRBV9
cdr3_aa: ASSPGAEATYEQY; j_call: TRBJ2-7; v_call: TRBV7-3
cdr3_aa: AITVGGVNYGYT; j_call: TRBJ1-2; v_call: TRBV6-5
cdr3_aa: ATSGGGSGNTIY; j_call: TRBJ1-3; v_call: TRBV9
cdr3_aa: ASSPRRDSPLH; j_call: TRBJ1-6; v_call: TRBV6-5
cdr3_aa: AFRPGYNQPQH; j_call: TRBJ1-5; v_call: TRBV10-3
cdr3_aa: ASSGASRGIQDAQY; j_call: TRBJ2-7; v_call: TRBV7-8
cdr3_aa: ASSPDKGSTGGLF; j_call: TRBJ2-2; v_call: TRBV5-5
cdr3_aa: ASSFAGGTGELFGYT; j_call: TRBJ1-2; v_call: TRBV7-2